One and the same sample provided the 2 T cell receptor beta chains below, sequenced in a study of monozygotic twins with inflammatory bowel disease. TCRdb re-called the 5' RACE reads; one entry per CDR3 protein, DNA not given. There are 300,000 to 350,000 distinct CDR3 sequences in the sample, with around 2% held by the top ten. Sequenced material: blood. The receptors derive from a human donor with ulcerative colitis or Crohn's disease, or a healthy co-twin of an affected twin (not recorded which).

The chain combines TRBV24-1 with TRBJ2-1; there is no DNA to check the TCRdb D call of TRBD2. Germline V gene sequence: CDR1 KGHDR, CDR2 SFDVKD. The CDR3 has 16 residues. The CDR3 sequence: CATSDRSGRAGNEQFF.

This sequence joins TRBV12-3 or TRBV12-4 and TRBJ2-3; the TRBD1 assignment by TCRdb is unverifiable without DNA. The CDR3 loop spans 13 amino acids. The CDR3 loop is CASTKRGGDTQYF.